Listed below are T cell receptor beta chains from one sample, sequenced in a study of CXCR3-negative and CXCR3-positive naive CD8 T cells. TCRdb reprocessed the 5' RACE reads and reports one entry per CDR3 protein, with no DNA. This sample contains some 130,000 distinct CDR3 sequences. The sample was naive CXCR3- CD8+ T cells from blood. The receptor set was obtained from a human donor in good health. Some clones in this sample may be carry-over from other donors' samples. Each CDR3 is given with its conserved first and last residue.

v_call: TRBV5-5; j_call: TRBJ1-2; cdr3_aa: CASSQTGTGVYGYTF
v_call: TRBV12-3/TRBV12-4; j_call: TRBJ2-5; cdr3_aa: CASSLGTSGWETQYF
v_call: TRBV20-1; j_call: TRBJ1-4; cdr3_aa: CSVKGLIYGRGSTNEKLFF
v_call: TRBV5-5; j_call: TRBJ2-5; cdr3_aa: CASSLESRGAVGTQYF
v_call: TRBV7-2; j_call: TRBJ2-3; cdr3_aa: CASSLDLLTSTDTQYF
v_call: TRBV28; j_call: TRBJ2-3; cdr3_aa: CASSFSPGSTDTQYF
v_call: TRBV9; j_call: TRBJ2-3; cdr3_aa: CASSVEAGAGLDTQYF
v_call: TRBV10-3; j_call: TRBJ2-7; cdr3_aa: CAISESDGPYEQYF
v_call: TRBV6-2/TRBV6-3; j_call: TRBJ2-2; cdr3_aa: CASKTENTGELFF
v_call: TRBV6-1; j_call: TRBJ2-3; cdr3_aa: CASTEGLALTDTQYF